The 23 T cell receptor beta chains in this list originate from one sample, sequenced in a study of Ad26.COV2.S vaccination and SARS-CoV-2 variants. As for treatment: some 20 received Ad26.COV2.S at low or high dose, single or two shots; five or six received placebo; per-sample allocation not given. It was on day 63 after the first vaccine or placebo injection that samples were taken. Measured with immunoSEQ multiplex PCR; TCRdb has only the in-frame clones, and not every one. The sample yields about 280,000 clones, about 87% seen once. The sequences come from peripheral blood, collected in a trial of Ad26.COV2.S vaccine versus placebo. The receptors derive from a person aged 18-60 years who received the Ad26.COV2.S COVID-19 vaccine or a placebo.

The V call is TRBV7-8, the J call TRBJ1-1; unclear D gene. This CDR3 is 17 amino acids long. The germline gives CDR1 SGHVS, CDR2 FQNEAQ. The V and J ends lost 5 bases and 0 bases respectively, with 19 bases between them. This CDR3 reads CASSGLGAGIMNTEAFF. The CDR3, as DNA: TGTGCCAGCAGCGGGCTTGGCGCGGGGATCATGAACACTGAAGCTTTCTTT.

The rearrangement uses TRBV12-3 or TRBV12-4 and TRBJ1-2; 7 bases fit TRBD1. Trimming removed 7 bases from V and 6 bases from J; junction bases left unmatched: 8. This CDR3 comprises 13 residues. DNA of the CDR3: TGTGCCAGCAATTACAGGGGCTCCCATGGCTACACCTTC. It is translated as CASNYRGSHGYTF.

A few counts support this clone. The chain uses TRBV29-1 and TRBJ1-6; D may be TRBD1 (5 bases). The CDR3 is made up of 13 amino acids. V lost 5 bases, J lost 7 bases, and 12 bases lay in between. CDR1 is SQVTM, CDR2 ANQGSEA, per germline. CDR3: CSVSRGRNSPLHF. The CDR3 bases are TGCAGCGTTAGTAGGGGAAGGAATTCACCCCTCCACTTT.

The rearrangement links TRBV24-1 to TRBJ2-5, with TRBD1 identical over 9 bases. The germline CDR1 and CDR2 sequences are KGHDR and SFDVKD. J gave up 2 bases and V 0 bases, and 3 bases lay outside the gene matches. The CDR3 sequence is 16 residues long. The CDR3 coding sequence is TGTGCCACCAGTGATTTGCTCGACAGGGGGCAAGAGACCCAGTACTTC. Its protein is CATSDLLDRGQETQYF.

The chain joins TRBV6-4 to TRBJ2-1; 13 bases fit TRBD2. CDR3 length equals 15 residues. The V gene's germline CDR1 is MRHNA and CDR2 SNTAGT. V was pared by 2 bases and J by 6 bases, with 1 base of the junction left unmatched. The CDR3 sequence: CASSDGTSGVNEQFF. In DNA, the CDR3 is TGTGCCAGCAGTGACGGGACTAGCGGGGTCAATGAGCAGTTCTTC.

The chain joins TRBV4-3 to TRBJ1-3, with D perhaps TRBD1 (5 bases). V was pared by 4 bases and J by 0 bases, with 19 bases between. The CDR3 length is 18 residues. CDR1 is LGHNA and CDR2 is YSLEER in the germline V gene. CDR3 nucleotides: TGCGCCAGCAGCCCTTCTGGGGCAGCGCCAAGCTCTGGAAACACCATATATTTT. This gives the protein CASSPSGAAPSSGNTIYF.

The chain combines TRBV4-3 with TRBJ1-1; D is perhaps TRBD1 (5 bases). Trimming removed 4 bases from V and 1 base from J, with 10 bases in between. The CDR3 loop spans 14 amino acids. Germline V gene data show CDR1 as LGHNA and CDR2 as YSLEER. The CDR3 DNA sequence: TGCGCCAGCAGCCTCGACAGCTGGAACACTGAAGCTTTCTTT. Its translation: CASSLDSWNTEAFF.

This rearrangement joins TRBV9 to TRBJ2-5, with TRBD1 matching over 7 bases. The CDR3 is 13 residues long. CDR1 is SGDLS, CDR2 YYNGEE, per germline. With 3 bases clipped from V and 5 bases from J, the junction kept 4 bases outside the gene matches. CDR3 in amino acids: CASSGDSRETQYF. The CDR3 DNA reads as TGTGCCAGCAGCGGGGACAGCAGGGAGACCCAGTACTTC.

Only one count was recorded for this clone. J is TRBJ1-3 and V is TRBV18, with 9 positions matching TRBD1. CDR1 KGHSH and CDR2 LQKENI come from the germline V gene. J was trimmed by 4 bases and V by 6 bases; bases with no gene match: 7. This CDR3 has 15 amino acids. CDR3: CASSPGQGLGNTIYF. CDR3 DNA: TGTGCCAGCTCGCCGGGACAGGGACTCGGAAACACCATATATTTT.

This clone has more than one count but fewer than ten. The chain uses TRBV2 and TRBJ2-3; 13 bases match TRBD2. From germline, CDR1 is SNHLY and CDR2 FYNNEI. V shed 6 bases, J shed 6 bases, and the junction held 6 bases outside the gene matches. The CDR3 runs to 15 residues. DNA for the CDR3: TGTGCCAGCAGGGGACTAGCGGGAAACGCGGATACGCAGTATTTT. It codes for CASRGLAGNADTQYF.

The CDR3 loop reads CASNLQGFHEQYF. CDR3 bases: TGTGCCAGCAACCTACAGGGATTCCACGAGCAGTACTTC. This chain links TRBV6-5 with TRBJ2-7; possible D gene TRBD1, 6 bases. Germline V CDR1 and CDR2: MNHEY, SVGAGI. The V gene lost 7 bases and the J gene lost 5 bases, with 15 bases spanning the gap. This CDR3 comprises 13 residues.

The chain employs TRBV11-1 and TRBJ2-1, with 8 bases fitting TRBD1. The CDR3 covers 14 residues. Germline trimming cut 2 bases from V and 4 bases from J; bases unmatched to any gene: 1. The germline CDR1 and CDR2 sequences are SGHAT and FQDESV (reference sequence). The CDR3 nucleotides read TGTGCCAGCAGCTTACAGGGGGCATACAATGAGCAGTTCTTC. Protein: CASSLQGAYNEQFF.

The V gene is TRBV5-1, the J gene TRBJ1-1; D unclear. Germline V gives CDR1 SGHRS, CDR2 YFSETQ. V was clipped by 7 bases and J by 0 bases, with 19 bases between them. The CDR3 is made up of 16 amino acids. This CDR3 reads CASQHYGKALNTEAFF. For the CDR3, the DNA is TGCGCCAGCCAACATTACGGGAAGGCTTTGAACACTGAAGCTTTCTTT.

This clone showed up just a few times. The chain links TRBV5-4 to TRBJ2-7; a possible D gene is TRBD2 (6 bases). In germline, CDR1 is SGHNT, CDR2 YYREEE (reference sequence). Trimming removed 4 bases at V and 0 bases at J, with 17 bases between. The CDR3 consists of 16 residues. In DNA, the CDR3 is TGTGCCAGCAGCGGGGGGTTAGGGAACGTCTCCTACGAGCAGTACTTC. Translated, it gives CASSGGLGNVSYEQYF.

This chain joins TRBV6-6 and TRBJ1-2; the D gene is possibly TRBD1 (6 bases). The CDR3 sequence is 16 residues long. V was clipped by 5 bases and J by 0 bases, with 16 bases between them. Germline CDR1 and CDR2: MNHNY and SVGAGI (reference sequence). The CDR3 DNA is TGTGCCAGCAGTCGAAGCCTGGACAGCTCTAACTATGGCTACACCTTC. Translation: CASSRSLDSSNYGYTF.

This clone was counted a few times. The V and J genes are TRBV5-5 and TRBJ1-2, with a possible D match to TRBD1 (6 bases). The CDR3 length is 14 residues. V was cut by 3 bases and J by 8 bases, with 17 bases left in between. Germline lookup yields CDR1 SGHKS and CDR2 YYEKEE (reference sequence). CDR3 bases: TGTGCCAGCAGCTCGTGGGACACCATGGGGGGCTACACCTTC. Translating it yields CASSSWDTMGGYTF. Based on the CDR3 plus reference TRBV5-5 and TRBJ1-2, the full variable domain is DAGVTQSPTHLIKTRGQQVTLRCSPISGHKSVSWYQQVLGQGPQFIFQYYEKEERGRGNFPDRFSARQFPNYSSELNVNALLLGDSALYLCASSSWDTMGGYTFGSGTRLTVV.

This chain joins TRBV4-3 and TRBJ1-6, with 7 nucleotides matching TRBD1. The CDR3 spans 15 residues. Germline CDR1 and CDR2: LGHNA and YSLEER. J gave up 4 bases and V 2 bases, and 2 bases lay outside the gene matches. The DNA for the CDR3 is TGCGCCAGCAGCCAACAGGGACAGTATAATTCACCCCTCCACTTT. Translated, it gives CASSQQGQYNSPLHF.

Comments on this clone: Within the sample, other DNA sequences also encode this same CDR3. The CDR3 DNA follows: TGTGCCAGCAGCTTGAGGGGAGACACTGAAGCTTTCTTT. Translated: CASSLRGDTEAFF. The gene calls are TRBV7-9 and TRBJ1-1; the D gene is possibly TRBD1 (5 bases). Germline CDR1 and CDR2: SEHNR and FQNEAQ (reference sequence). V was shortened by 3 bases and J by 3 bases, with 8 bases between the two germline ends. This CDR3 has 13 residues. The full variable domain, completed using reference TRBV7-9 and TRBJ1-1, is DTGVSQNPRHKITKRGQNVTFRCDPISEHNRLYWYRQTLGQGPEFLTYFQNEAQLEKSRLLSDRFSAERPKGSFSTLEIQRTEQGDSAMYLCASSLRGDTEAFFGQGTRLTVV.

The CDR3 sequence: CASSFGTLSNQPQHF. The CDR3 nucleotides are TGTGCCAGCAGCTTCGGGACGCTATCCAATCAGCCCCAGCATTTT. The chain has TRBV5-6 and TRBJ1-5, with D perhaps TRBD1 (5 bases). With 2 bases removed from V and 3 bases from J, the gap between germline ends came to 12 bases. CDR1 and CDR2 (germline): SGHDT, YYEEEE. The CDR3 spans 15 residues.

This rearrangement joins TRBV29-1 to TRBJ2-3; 7 positions agree with TRBD1. J lost 2 bases, V lost 7 bases, and 6 bases had no gene match. The CDR3 contains 13 residues. CDR1 and CDR2 from the germline V gene are SQVTM and ANQGSEA. As DNA, the CDR3 is TGCAGCGGGACAGGCGCCTTCACAGATACGCAGTATTTT. As protein: CSGTGAFTDTQYF.

This sequence joins TRBV5-1 and TRBJ1-1; D not certain. The germline V and J ends were trimmed by 4 bases and 5 bases, with 15 bases remaining between them. The germline gives CDR1 SGHRS, CDR2 YFSETQ. The CDR3 consists of 14 residues. CDR3 DNA sequence: TGCGCCAGCAGCCCCGGACGGGAAAGAACTGAAGCTTTCTTT. This encodes CASSPGRERTEAFF.

V is TRBV7-9 and J is TRBJ1-3; D uncertain. Germline V gene lookup returns CDR1 SEHNR and CDR2 FQNEAQ (reference sequence). This CDR3 is built from 14 residues. Trimming stripped 5 bases from V and 4 bases from J, with 12 bases between. CDR3 sequence: CASSLLSEGNTIYF. CDR3 DNA: TGTGCCAGCAGCCTTCTTAGTGAAGGAAACACCATATATTTT.

This chain joins TRBV9 and TRBJ1-1, with D tentatively TRBD1 (5 bases). The CDR3 spans 13 residues. The germline V and J ends were trimmed by 6 bases and 3 bases, with 12 bases remaining between them. Germline-derived CDR1 and CDR2 are SGDLS and YYNGEE. DNA of the CDR3: TGTGCCAGCAAGGCAGGGAAGGACACTGAAGCTTTCTTT. Protein product: CASKAGKDTEAFF.